This T cell receptor beta chain came from a study of early T cells in non-severe SARS-CoV-2 infection. General study points: Private and CD4 specificities were missed by VDJdb matching, skewed to anti-spike CD8.

At least ten counts were recorded for this clonotype. Its antigen remains unidentified. CDR1 SEHNR and CDR2 FQNEAQ come from the germline V gene (reference sequence). The germline V and J ends were trimmed by 5 bases and 0 bases, with 16 bases remaining between them. The CDR3 spans 16 residues. Unique molecular identifier tags were affixed to discrete cDNA molecules. One entry per CDR3 protein results from TCRdb running MiXCR on the 5' RACE reads. This table has tens of thousands of distinct CDR3 sequences, around an eighth appearing once. The sequenced sample was whole blood. The receptor was derived from an adult who was a healthcare worker with PCR-confirmed SARS-CoV-2 infection or an uninfected control (not recorded which). The chain carries TRBV7-9 and TRBJ2-5, with D perhaps TRBD1 or TRBD2 (6 bases each). Here the CDR3 DNA reads TGTGCCAGCAGCCCCCGGGACGGGGGCAACCAAGAGACCCAGTACTTC. Amino acids: CASSPRDGGNQETQYF. The full variable domain, rest sourced from reference TRBV7-9 and TRBJ2-5, is DTGVSQNPRHKITKRGQNVTFRCDPISEHNRLYWYRQTLGQGPEFLTYFQNEAQLEKSRLLSDRFSAERPKGSFSTLEIQRTEQGDSAMYLCASSPRDGGNQETQYFGPGTRLLVL.